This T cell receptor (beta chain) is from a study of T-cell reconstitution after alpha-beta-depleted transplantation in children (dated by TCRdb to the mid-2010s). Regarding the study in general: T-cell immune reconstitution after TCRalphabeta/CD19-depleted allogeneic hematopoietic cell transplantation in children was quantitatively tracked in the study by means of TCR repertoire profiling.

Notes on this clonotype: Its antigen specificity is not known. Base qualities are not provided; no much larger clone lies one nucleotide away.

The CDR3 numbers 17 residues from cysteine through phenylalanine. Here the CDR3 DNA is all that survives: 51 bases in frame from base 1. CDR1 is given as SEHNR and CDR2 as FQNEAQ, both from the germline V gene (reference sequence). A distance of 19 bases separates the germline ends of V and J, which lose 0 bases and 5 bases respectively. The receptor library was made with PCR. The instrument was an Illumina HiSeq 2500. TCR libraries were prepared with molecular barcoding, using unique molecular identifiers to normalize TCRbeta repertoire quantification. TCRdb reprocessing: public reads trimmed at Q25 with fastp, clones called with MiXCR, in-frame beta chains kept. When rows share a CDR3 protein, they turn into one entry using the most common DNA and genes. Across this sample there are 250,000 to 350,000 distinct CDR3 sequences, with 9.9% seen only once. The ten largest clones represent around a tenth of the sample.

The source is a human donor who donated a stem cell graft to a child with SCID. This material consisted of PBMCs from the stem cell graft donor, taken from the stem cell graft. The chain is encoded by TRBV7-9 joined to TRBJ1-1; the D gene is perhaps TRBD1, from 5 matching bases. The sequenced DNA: TGTGCCAGCAGCTTAGCGGGCGGGAGACAGTTCTTGACTGAAGCTTTCTTT. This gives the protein CASSLAGGRQFLTEAFF.